Listed below are T cell receptor beta chains from one sample, sequenced in a study of shared clonotypes between healthy human individuals. Clones were read by immunoSEQ multiplex PCR, and TCRdb kept only the in-frame ones, dropping some. This table holds around 1,900,000 clones, 90% to 95% found once. What was sequenced was naive CD8+ T cells from PBMCs. The receptors here all came from a man aged 18-30 years in good health. Some clones in this sample may be carry-over from other donors' samples. Both conserved end residues are part of each CDR3. Fields, in order: D gene, clone size, J gene, V gene, CDR3 protein, CDR3 DNA. A D gene is named only where the DNA matches it firmly. Clone size is stated in some rows and not others, as once, few, many or a class when expanded.

>TRBD1|.|TRBJ1-2|TRBV27
CASSSRTGGYYGYTF
TGTGCCAGCAGTTCAAGGACAGGAGGGTACTATGGCTACACCTTC
>.|.|TRBJ1-5|TRBV28
CASSFGGNSNQPQHF
TGTGCCAGCAGTTTTGGAGGGAATAGCAATCAGCCCCAGCATTTT
>TRBD2|.|TRBJ2-1|TRBV5-1
CASSAALAGGGDEQFF
TGCGCCAGCAGCGCCGCACTAGCGGGAGGTGGCGATGAGCAGTTCTTC
>.|.|TRBJ1-2|TRBV30
CAWSRGGSNYGYTF
TGTGCCTGGAGCAGGGGTGGGTCTAACTATGGCTACACCTTC
>.|.|TRBJ2-1|TRBV13
CASSPEGRNEQFF
TGTGCCAGCAGCCCCGAGGGGCGGAATGAGCAGTTCTTC
>TRBD2|.|TRBJ2-1|TRBV7-9
CASSPTSDEQFF
TGTGCCAGCAGCCCCACTAGCGATGAGCAGTTCTTC
>TRBD1|.|TRBJ1-1|TRBV10-1
CASSAGGTEAFF
TGCGCCAGCAGCGCAGGGGGGACTGAAGCTTTCTTT
>.|.|TRBJ2-3|TRBV13
CASSTRLPRAPDTDTQYF
TGTGCCAGCAGCACCCGTTTGCCCCGGGCCCCTGACACAGATACGCAGTATTTT
>.|once|TRBJ2-1|TRBV27
CASTWSGGLYNEQFF
TGTGCCAGCACCTGGAGTGGGGGGCTCTACAATGAGCAGTTCTTC
>.|.|TRBJ1-5|TRBV5-8
CASSPGLREGQPQHF
TGTGCCAGCAGCCCAGGACTGCGGGAAGGACAGCCCCAGCATTTT
>.|.|TRBJ2-7|TRBV30
CAWQARSTYEQYF
TGTGCCTGGCAGGCCCGATCGACCTACGAGCAGTACTTC
>.|.|TRBJ1-2|TRBV6-5
CASRGTQEGYGYTF
TGTGCCAGCAGAGGGACCCAGGAGGGCTATGGCTACACCTTC
>.|.|TRBJ2-1|TRBV7-3
CASSLTGYRTRQGGNEQFF
TGTGCCAGCAGCTTAACGGGATACCGAACCCGGCAGGGAGGAAATGAGCAGTTCTTC
>TRBD2|.|TRBJ2-1|TRBV28
CASRDPSGSGNEQFF
TGTGCCAGCAGGGATCCTAGCGGGAGCGGGAATGAGCAGTTCTTC
>.|.|TRBJ2-1|TRBV6-1
CASSGHPWGEQFF
TGTGCCAGCAGTGGGCACCCCTGGGGTGAGCAGTTCTTC
>.|.|TRBJ1-2|TRBV28
CASSMEPTNYGYTF
TGTGCCAGCAGCATGGAACCTACTAACTATGGCTACACCTTC
>.|.|TRBJ2-2|TRBV7-9
CASSLESGGGYTGELFF
TGTGCCAGCAGCTTAGAATCCGGGGGCGGCTACACCGGGGAGCTGTTTTTT
>TRBD2|once|TRBJ2-7|TRBV7-2
CASSRPLSLAGFTYEQYF
TGTGCCAGCAGCCGACCTCTATCTCTAGCGGGATTTACCTACGAGCAGTACTTC
>TRBD2|once|TRBJ2-1|TRBV28
CASRTASGTLSYNEQFF
TGTGCCAGCAGGACCGCTAGCGGGACCCTTTCCTACAATGAGCAGTTCTTC
>TRBD2|once|TRBJ2-1|TRBV11-1
CASSSAGTSRSVDEQFF
TGTGCCAGCAGCTCCGCCGGGACTAGCCGGTCGGTGGATGAGCAGTTCTTC
>TRBD2|.|TRBJ2-1|TRBV9
CASSNPRGTSGSFYEQFF
TGTGCCAGCAGTAATCCCCGCGGGACTAGCGGGAGTTTCTATGAGCAGTTCTTC
>.|.|TRBJ2-5|TRBV13
CASSITGEQETQYF
TGTGCCAGCAGCATTACAGGAGAACAAGAGACCCAGTACTTC
>TRBD1|.|TRBJ2-5|TRBV7-9
CASSPGTGEGETQYF
TGTGCCAGCAGCCCCGGGACAGGGGAAGGCGAGACCCAGTACTTC
>.|.|TRBJ1-4|TRBV28
CASSAWANEKLFF
TGTGCCAGCAGCGCGTGGGCTAATGAAAAACTGTTTTTT
>.|.|TRBJ2-7|TRBV7-8
CASSLNRDEQYF
TGTGCCAGCAGCTTAAACAGGGACGAGCAGTACTTC
>.|.|TRBJ2-7|TRBV7-9
CASRSMDEQYF
TGTGCCAGCAGGTCCATGGACGAGCAGTACTTC
>TRBD1|.|TRBJ2-7|TRBV27
CASSLSRTGGSEQYF
TGTGCCAGCAGTTTATCGCGGACAGGGGGCTCCGAGCAGTACTTC
>TRBD1|.|TRBJ2-5|TRBV6-6
CASTSGGGETQYF
TGTGCCAGCACGTCAGGGGGCGGGGAGACCCAGTACTTC
>.|once|TRBJ2-6|TRBV9
CASSVGRDAQHSGANVLTF
TGTGCCAGCAGCGTAGGCCGGGACGCCCAACACTCTGGGGCCAACGTCCTGACTTTC
>.|.|TRBJ2-7|TRBV27
CASSFGGTYEQYF
TGTGCCAGCAGTTTCGGGGGTACTTACGAGCAGTACTTC
>TRBD2|.|TRBJ2-7|TRBV6-1
CAGRGGSTYEQYF
TGTGCCGGGCGGGGCGGGAGCACCTACGAGCAGTACTTC
>.|.|TRBJ2-3|TRBV7-2
CASSFLDLDTQYF
TGTGCCAGCAGCTTCCTCGACTTAGATACGCAGTATTTT
>.|.|TRBJ2-6|TRBV2
CASSDGPSGANVLTF
TGTGCCAGCAGTGATGGGCCATCTGGGGCCAACGTCCTGACTTTC
>.|.|TRBJ2-3|TRBV4-1
CASSQGTPLNADTQYF
TGCGCCAGCAGCCAAGGGACTCCCCTAAACGCAGATACGCAGTATTTT
>.|.|TRBJ1-1|TRBV27
CASGTRATEAFF
TGTGCCAGCGGCACGAGGGCCACTGAAGCTTTCTTT
>.|.|TRBJ2-5|TRBV28
CASSWLIGETQYF
TGTGCCAGCAGTTGGCTAATCGGGGAGACCCAGTACTTC
>.|.|TRBJ2-1|TRBV7-2
CASSPGSYNEQFF
TGTGCCAGCAGCCCGGGGTCCTACAATGAGCAGTTCTTC
>.|.|TRBJ1-4|TRBV19
CASTVAGWGEKLFF
TGTGCCAGTACTGTAGCGGGCTGGGGCGAAAAACTGTTTTTT
>TRBD1|once|TRBJ2-7|TRBV27
CASSLIGTGFSYEQYF
TGTGCCAGCAGTTTAATCGGGACAGGATTTTCCTACGAGCAGTACTTC
>TRBD2|.|TRBJ2-2|TRBV4-1
CASSQVTSGSAAGELFF
TGCGCCAGCAGCCAAGTAACTAGCGGGAGTGCGGCCGGGGAGCTGTTTTTT
>.|.|TRBJ1-5|TRBV9
CASSVGPTGDQPQHF
TGTGCCAGCAGCGTAGGTCCAACGGGAGATCAGCCCCAGCATTTT
>.|.|TRBJ1-2|TRBV7-9
CASSLKIGLTYGYTF
TGTGCCAGCAGCTTAAAAATTGGCCTCACCTATGGCTACACCTTC
>.|.|TRBJ1-1|TRBV5-1
CASSSDGTRYTEAFF
TGCGCCAGCAGCTCCGACGGGACGAGATACACTGAAGCTTTCTTT
>.|.|TRBJ2-7|TRBV23-1
CASSQSAGRGGYEQYF
TGCGCCAGCAGTCAATCGGCCGGACGGGGTGGATACGAGCAGTACTTC
>TRBD2|once|TRBJ2-1|TRBV7-2
CASSFGGRAVDEQFF
TGTGCCAGCAGCTTTGGGGGGAGGGCCGTCGATGAGCAGTTCTTC
>TRBD2|.|TRBJ2-5|TRBV5-1
CASSLTDSLTLSGRQETQYF
TGCGCCAGCAGCCTTACGGACTCCCTTACCCTTAGCGGGAGGCAAGAGACCCAGTACTTC
>.|.|TRBJ1-5|TRBV27
CASSFIGGGNQPQHF
TGTGCCAGCAGTTTTATAGGGGGAGGCAATCAGCCCCAGCATTTT
>.|.|TRBJ1-1|TRBV7-6
CASSLGRVGATEAFF
TGTGCCAGCAGCTTAGGGAGGGTGGGGGCAACTGAAGCTTTCTTT
>TRBD2|.|TRBJ2-1|TRBV28
CASTIGAGGRNEQFF
TGTGCCAGCACCATAGGAGCGGGAGGTCGCAATGAGCAGTTCTTC
>.|.|TRBJ2-7|TRBV19
CASSITRAGDYEQYF
TGTGCCAGTAGTATAACGAGGGCCGGCGACTACGAGCAGTACTTC
>.|once|TRBJ2-5|TRBV28
CASSLLQIQETQYF
TGTGCCAGCAGTTTATTACAGATCCAAGAGACCCAGTACTTC
>TRBD2|.|TRBJ2-3|TRBV28
CASSLFSGGRDTQYF
TGTGCCAGCAGTTTATTTAGCGGGGGGAGAGATACGCAGTATTTT
>.|.|TRBJ2-7|TRBV10-2
CASSEGGGSSYEQYF
TGCGCCAGCAGTGAGGGGGGAGGTAGCTCCTACGAGCAGTACTTC